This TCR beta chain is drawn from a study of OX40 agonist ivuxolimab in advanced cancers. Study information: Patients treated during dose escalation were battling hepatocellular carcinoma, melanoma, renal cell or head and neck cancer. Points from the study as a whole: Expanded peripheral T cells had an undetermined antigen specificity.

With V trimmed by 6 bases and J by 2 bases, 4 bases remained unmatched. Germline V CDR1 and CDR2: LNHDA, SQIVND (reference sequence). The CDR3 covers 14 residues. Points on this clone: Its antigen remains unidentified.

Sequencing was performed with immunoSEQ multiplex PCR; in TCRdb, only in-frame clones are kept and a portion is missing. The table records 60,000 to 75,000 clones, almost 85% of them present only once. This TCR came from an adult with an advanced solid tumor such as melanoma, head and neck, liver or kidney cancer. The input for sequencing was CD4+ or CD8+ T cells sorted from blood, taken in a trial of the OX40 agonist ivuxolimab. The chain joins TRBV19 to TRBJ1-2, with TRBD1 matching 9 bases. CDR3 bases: TGTGCCAGTAGCGGGACAGGGAAAAACTATGGCTACACCTTC. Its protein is CASSGTGKNYGYTF.